The 2 T cell receptor beta chains given below trace back to one sample, sequenced in a study of tumor and adjacent non-tumor tissue in lung cancer (dated by TCRdb to 2016 to 2018). To prepare the library, multiplex PCR was applied. The run used an Illumina HiSeq 2500. TCRbeta libraries were constructed through three rounds of nested PCR with primers (Table S4) according to protocols modified from ARM-PCR. TCRdb took the public reads, trimmed them with fastp at Q25, ran MiXCR for clone calling and kept in-frame beta chains. Entries are consolidated by CDR3 protein sequence, retaining the most common genes and DNA. In this sample the table shows 60,000 to 90,000 distinct CDR3 sequences, about two thirds of which occur a single time. 28% of the sample lies in the top ten. RNA was extracted from bulk unsorted tissue and checked for quality with a NanoDrop ND-1000 and an Agilent 2100. Distant non-tumor tissue taken more than 3 cm from the tumor edge was used as the normal lung sample.

The specimen sequenced was distant non-tumor lung tissue. These receptors originate from a woman aged 50 to 60 with non-small cell lung cancer.

J is TRBJ2-5 and V is TRBV20-1, with 8 nucleotides matching TRBD1. Germline lookup yields CDR1 DFQATT and CDR2 SNEGSKA (reference sequence). The V segment lost 6 bases and the J segment 4 bases; nucleotides outside the gene matches: 13. This CDR3 comprises 15 residues. CDR3 protein: CSAWASAGGLETQYF. DNA of the CDR3: TGCAGTGCCTGGGCATCCGCAGGGGGCTTAGAGACCCAGTACTTC.

This sequence joins TRBV11-2 and TRBJ2-1, with TRBD2 matching 14 bases. This CDR3 has 15 amino acids. Per germline, CDR1 SGHAT and CDR2 FQNNGV. CDR3 nucleotides: TGTTCTAGCAGCCCCGGGACTAGCGGGAGTGGTGAGCAGTTCTTC. Translating gives CSSSPGTSGSGEQFF. Drawing the rest from reference TRBV11-2 and TRBJ2-1, the complete variable domain is EAGVAQSPRYKIIEKRQSVAFWCNPISGHATLYWYQQILGQGPKLLIQFQNNGVVDDSQLPKDRFSAERLKGVDSTLKIQPAKLEDSAVYLCSSSPGTSGSGEQFFGPGTRLTVL.